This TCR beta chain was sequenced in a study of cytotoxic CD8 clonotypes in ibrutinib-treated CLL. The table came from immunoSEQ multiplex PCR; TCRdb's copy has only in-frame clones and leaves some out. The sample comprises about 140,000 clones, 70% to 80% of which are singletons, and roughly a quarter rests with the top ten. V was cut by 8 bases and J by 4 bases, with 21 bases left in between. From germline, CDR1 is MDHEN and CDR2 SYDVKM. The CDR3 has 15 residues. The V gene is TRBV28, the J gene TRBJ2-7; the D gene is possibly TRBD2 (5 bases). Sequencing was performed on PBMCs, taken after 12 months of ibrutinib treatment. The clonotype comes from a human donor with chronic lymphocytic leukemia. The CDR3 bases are TGTGCCAGCCTCCCTGAGGGTCTCGGGGTTTACGAGCAGTACTTC. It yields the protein CASLPEGLGVYEQYF.